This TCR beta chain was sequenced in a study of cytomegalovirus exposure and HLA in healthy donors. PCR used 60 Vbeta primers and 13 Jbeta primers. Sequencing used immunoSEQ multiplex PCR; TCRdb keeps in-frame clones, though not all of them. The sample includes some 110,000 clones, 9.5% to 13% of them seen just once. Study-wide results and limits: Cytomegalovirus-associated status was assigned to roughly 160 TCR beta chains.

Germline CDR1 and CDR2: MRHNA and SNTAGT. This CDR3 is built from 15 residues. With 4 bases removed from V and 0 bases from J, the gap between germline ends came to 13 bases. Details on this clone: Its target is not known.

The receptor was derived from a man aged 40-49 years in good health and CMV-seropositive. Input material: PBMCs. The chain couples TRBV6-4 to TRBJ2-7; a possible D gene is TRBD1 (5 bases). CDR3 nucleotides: TGTGCCAGCAGTGCTAGACAGATTAGCTCCTACGAGCAGTACTTC. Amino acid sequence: CASSARQISSYEQYF.